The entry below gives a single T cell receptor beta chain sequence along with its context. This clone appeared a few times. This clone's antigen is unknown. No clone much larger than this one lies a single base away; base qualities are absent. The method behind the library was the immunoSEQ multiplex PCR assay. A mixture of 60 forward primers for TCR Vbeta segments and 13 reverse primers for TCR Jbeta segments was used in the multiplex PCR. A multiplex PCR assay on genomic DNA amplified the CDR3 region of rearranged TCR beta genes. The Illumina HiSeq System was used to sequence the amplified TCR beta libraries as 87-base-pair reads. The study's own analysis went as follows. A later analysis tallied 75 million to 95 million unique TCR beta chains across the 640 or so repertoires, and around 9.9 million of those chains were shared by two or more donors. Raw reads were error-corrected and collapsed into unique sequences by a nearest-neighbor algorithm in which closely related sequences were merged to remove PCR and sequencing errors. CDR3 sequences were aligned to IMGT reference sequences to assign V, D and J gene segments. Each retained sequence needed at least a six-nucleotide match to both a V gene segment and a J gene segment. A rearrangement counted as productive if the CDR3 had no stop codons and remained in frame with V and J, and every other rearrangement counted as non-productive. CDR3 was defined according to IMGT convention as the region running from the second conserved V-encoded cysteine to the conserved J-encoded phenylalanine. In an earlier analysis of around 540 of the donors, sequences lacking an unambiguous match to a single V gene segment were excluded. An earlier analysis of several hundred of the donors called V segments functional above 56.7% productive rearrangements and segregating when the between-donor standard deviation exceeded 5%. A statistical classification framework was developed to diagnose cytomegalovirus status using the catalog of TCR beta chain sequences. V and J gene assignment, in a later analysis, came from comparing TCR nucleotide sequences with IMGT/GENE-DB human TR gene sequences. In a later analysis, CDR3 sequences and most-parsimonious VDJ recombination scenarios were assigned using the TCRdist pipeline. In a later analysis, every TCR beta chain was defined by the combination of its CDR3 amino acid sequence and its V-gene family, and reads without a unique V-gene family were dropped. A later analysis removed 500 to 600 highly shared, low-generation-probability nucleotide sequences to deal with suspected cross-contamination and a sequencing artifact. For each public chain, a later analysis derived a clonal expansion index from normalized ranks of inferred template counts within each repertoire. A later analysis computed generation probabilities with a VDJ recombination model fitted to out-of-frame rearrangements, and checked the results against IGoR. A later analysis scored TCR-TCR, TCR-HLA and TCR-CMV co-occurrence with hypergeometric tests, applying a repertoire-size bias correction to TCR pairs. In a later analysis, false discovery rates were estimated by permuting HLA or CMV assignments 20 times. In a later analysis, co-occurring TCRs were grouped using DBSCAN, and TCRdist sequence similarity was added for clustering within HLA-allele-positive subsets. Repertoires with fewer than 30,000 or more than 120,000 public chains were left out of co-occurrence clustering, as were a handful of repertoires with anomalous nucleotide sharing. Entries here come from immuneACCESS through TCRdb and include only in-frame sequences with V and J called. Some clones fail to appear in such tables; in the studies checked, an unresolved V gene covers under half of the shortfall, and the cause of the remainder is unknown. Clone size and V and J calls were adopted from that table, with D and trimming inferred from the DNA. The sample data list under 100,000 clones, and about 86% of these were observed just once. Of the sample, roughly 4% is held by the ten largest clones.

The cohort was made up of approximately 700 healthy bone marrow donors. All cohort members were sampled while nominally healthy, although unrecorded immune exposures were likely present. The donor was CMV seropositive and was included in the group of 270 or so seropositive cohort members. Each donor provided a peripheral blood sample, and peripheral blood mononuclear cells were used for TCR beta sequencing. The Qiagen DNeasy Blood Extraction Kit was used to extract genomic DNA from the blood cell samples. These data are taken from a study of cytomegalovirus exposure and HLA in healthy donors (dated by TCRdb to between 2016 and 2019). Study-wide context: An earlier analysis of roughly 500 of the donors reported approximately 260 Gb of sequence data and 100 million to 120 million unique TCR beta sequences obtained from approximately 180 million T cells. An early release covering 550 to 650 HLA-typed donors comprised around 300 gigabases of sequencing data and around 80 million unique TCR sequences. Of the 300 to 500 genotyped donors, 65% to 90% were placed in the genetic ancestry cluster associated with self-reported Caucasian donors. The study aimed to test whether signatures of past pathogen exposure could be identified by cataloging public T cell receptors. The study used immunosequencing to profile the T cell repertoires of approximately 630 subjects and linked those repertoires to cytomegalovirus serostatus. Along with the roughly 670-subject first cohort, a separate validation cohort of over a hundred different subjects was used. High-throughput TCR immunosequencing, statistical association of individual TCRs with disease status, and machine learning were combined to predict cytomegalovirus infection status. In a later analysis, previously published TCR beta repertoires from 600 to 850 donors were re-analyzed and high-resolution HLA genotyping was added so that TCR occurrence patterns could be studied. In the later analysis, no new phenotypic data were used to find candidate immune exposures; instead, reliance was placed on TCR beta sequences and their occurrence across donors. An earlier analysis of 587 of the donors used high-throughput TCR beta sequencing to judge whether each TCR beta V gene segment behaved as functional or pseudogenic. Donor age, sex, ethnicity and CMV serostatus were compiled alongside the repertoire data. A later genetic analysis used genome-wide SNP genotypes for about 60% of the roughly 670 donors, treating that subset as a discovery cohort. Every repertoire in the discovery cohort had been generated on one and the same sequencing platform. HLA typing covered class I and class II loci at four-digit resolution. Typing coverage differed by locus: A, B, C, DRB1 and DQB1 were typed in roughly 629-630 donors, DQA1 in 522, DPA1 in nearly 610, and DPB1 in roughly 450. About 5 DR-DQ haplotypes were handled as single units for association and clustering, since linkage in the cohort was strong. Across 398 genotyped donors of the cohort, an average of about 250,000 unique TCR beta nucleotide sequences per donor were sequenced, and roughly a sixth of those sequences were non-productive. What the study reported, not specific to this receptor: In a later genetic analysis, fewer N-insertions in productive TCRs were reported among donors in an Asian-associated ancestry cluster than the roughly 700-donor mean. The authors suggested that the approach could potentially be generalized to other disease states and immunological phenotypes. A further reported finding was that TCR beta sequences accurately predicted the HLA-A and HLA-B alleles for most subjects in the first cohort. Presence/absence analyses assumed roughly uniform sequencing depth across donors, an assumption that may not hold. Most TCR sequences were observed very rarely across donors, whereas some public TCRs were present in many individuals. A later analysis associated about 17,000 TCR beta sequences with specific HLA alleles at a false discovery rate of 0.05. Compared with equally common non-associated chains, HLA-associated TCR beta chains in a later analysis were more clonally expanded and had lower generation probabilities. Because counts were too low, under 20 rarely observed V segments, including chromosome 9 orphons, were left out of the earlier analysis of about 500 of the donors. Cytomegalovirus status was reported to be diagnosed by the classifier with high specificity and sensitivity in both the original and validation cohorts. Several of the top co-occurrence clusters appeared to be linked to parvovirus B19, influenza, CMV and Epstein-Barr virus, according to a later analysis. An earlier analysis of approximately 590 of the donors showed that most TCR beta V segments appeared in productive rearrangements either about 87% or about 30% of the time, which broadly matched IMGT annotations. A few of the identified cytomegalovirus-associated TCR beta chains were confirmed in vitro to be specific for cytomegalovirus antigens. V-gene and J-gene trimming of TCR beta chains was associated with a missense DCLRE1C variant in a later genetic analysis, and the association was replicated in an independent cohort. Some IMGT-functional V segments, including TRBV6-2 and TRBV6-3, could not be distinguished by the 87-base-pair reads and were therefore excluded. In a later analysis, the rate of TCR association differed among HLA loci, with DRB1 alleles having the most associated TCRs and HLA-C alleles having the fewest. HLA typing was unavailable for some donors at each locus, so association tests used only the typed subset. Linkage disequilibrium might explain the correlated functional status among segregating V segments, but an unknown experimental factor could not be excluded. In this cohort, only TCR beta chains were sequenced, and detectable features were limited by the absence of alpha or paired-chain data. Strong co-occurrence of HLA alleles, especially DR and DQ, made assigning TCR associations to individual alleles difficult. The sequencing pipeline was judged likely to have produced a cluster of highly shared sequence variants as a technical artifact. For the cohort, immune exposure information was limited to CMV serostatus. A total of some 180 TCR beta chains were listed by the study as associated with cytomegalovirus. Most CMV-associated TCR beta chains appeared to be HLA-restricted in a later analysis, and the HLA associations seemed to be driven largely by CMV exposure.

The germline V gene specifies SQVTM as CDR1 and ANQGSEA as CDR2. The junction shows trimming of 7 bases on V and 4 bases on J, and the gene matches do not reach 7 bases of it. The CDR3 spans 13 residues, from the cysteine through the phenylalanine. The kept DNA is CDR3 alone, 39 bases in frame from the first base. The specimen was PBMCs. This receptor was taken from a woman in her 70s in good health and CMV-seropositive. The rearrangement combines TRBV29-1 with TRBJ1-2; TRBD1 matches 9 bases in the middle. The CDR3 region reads CSAQGAGGYGYTF. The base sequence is TGCAGCGCACAGGGGGCGGGCGGCTATGGCTACACCTTC.